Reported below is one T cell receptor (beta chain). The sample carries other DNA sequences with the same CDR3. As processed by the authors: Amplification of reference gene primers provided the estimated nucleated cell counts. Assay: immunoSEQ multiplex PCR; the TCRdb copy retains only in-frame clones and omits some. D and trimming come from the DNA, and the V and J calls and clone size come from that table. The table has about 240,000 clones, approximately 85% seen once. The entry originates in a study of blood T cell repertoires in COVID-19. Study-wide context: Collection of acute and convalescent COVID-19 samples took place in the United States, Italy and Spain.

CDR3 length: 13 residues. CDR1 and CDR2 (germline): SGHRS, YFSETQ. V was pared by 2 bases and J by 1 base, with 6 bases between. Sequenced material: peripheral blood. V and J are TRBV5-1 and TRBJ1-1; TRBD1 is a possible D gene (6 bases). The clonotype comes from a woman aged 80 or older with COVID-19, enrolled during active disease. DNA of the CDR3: TGCGCCAGCAGCTTAGGGGGGAACACTGAAGCTTTCTTT. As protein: CASSLGGNTEAFF.